What follows is one T cell receptor (beta chain) and its context. Possible read error: a much larger clone is one base away. Both iRepertoire HTBI primers and Arm-PCR of CDR3 regions were used to build the TCR beta libraries. TCRdb ran MiXCR on the multiplex PCR reads and lists one entry per CDR3 protein. The data show more than 300,000 distinct CDR3 sequences, about a sixth seen once. The sample comes from a study of regulatory T cells in long-lasting Graves disease. With 5 bases clipped from V and 5 bases from J, the junction kept 10 bases outside the gene matches. The CDR3 has 15 amino acids. CDR1 and CDR2 from the germline V gene are SGHTA and FQGNSA. This sample's time point: newly diagnosed GD, antithyroid drugs for less than 3 months. PBMCs were the source of the RNA used for TCR sequencing. The sample was also linked to a second study, of T cells in Graves' hyperthyroidism and ophthalmopathy.

The specimen comprised peripheral blood mononuclear cells (PBMCs), sampled at new diagnosis, from a patient treated with antithyroid drugs. This sequence was found in a woman younger than 30 with Graves disease. The chain has TRBV7-2 and TRBJ2-5, with 8 bases identical to TRBD1. In nucleotides, the CDR3 is TGTGCCAGCAGCCTCCTGGACAGGGCTGGGGAGACCCAGTACTTC. It is translated as CASSLLDRAGETQYF.